The present T cell receptor (beta chain) was sequenced within a study of blood T cell repertoires in COVID-19. For the study at large: Material from acute and convalescent COVID-19 was sourced from the United States, Italy and Spain. Sources were T cells, B-cell-depleted T cells, or PBMCs; the material itself was cDNA or gDNA.

Original data processing: Researchers report that nucleated cell counts were estimated from reference gene primer amplification. Some clones are missing from TCRdb's copy, which holds only in-frame ones; the method was immunoSEQ multiplex PCR. D and trimming were read from the DNA, whereas the V and J calls and clone size are those reported in that table. Of 200,000 to 250,000 clones in the sample, 70% to 90% were seen once. The CDR3 has 18 residues. CDR1 is ENHRY, CDR2 SYGVKD, per germline. V lost 1 base to trimming and J lost 9 bases; unmatched junction nucleotides: 12. The sequencing sample was made of peripheral blood. The sequence derives from a man older than 75 with acute or convalescent COVID-19. The rearrangement links TRBV10-3 to TRBJ2-1; 13 bases align to TRBD2. The CDR3 here is CAISEYPPTSGRASEQFF. The DNA for the CDR3 is TGTGCCATCAGTGAGTATCCCCCCACTAGCGGGAGGGCCAGTGAGCAGTTCTTC.